The T cell receptor beta chain under discussion was sequenced for a study of cytomegalovirus exposure and HLA in healthy donors. General study points: Researchers reported in a later analysis that a missense DCLRE1C variant was tied to TCR beta V- and J-gene trimming. It was assumed in the presence/absence analyses that sequencing depth was roughly uniform across donors.

The PCR contained 60 Vbeta and 13 Jbeta primers. In the authors' workflow: In a later analysis, the count reached about 75 million unique TCR beta chains, with 9 million to 11 million shared. TCRdb keeps only in-frame clones here, not all; method: immunoSEQ multiplex PCR. D and trimming were read from the DNA, whereas the V and J calls and clone size are those reported in that table. The data hold more than 95,000 clones, with 70% to 85% observed a single time. Per germline, CDR1 MNHNY and CDR2 SVGAGI (reference sequence). CDR3 length: 14 residues. With 7 bases removed from V and 2 bases from J, the gap between germline ends came to 14 bases. Points on this clone: What it recognizes is unknown.

The sequence was obtained from a man aged 50 or older in good health and CMV-seropositive. The sample comprised PBMCs. This chain links TRBV6-6 with TRBJ1-1; no reliable D call. CDR3 residues: CASTRTPDNTEAFF. DNA of the CDR3: TGTGCCAGCACCCGAACCCCAGATAACACTGAAGCTTTCTTT.